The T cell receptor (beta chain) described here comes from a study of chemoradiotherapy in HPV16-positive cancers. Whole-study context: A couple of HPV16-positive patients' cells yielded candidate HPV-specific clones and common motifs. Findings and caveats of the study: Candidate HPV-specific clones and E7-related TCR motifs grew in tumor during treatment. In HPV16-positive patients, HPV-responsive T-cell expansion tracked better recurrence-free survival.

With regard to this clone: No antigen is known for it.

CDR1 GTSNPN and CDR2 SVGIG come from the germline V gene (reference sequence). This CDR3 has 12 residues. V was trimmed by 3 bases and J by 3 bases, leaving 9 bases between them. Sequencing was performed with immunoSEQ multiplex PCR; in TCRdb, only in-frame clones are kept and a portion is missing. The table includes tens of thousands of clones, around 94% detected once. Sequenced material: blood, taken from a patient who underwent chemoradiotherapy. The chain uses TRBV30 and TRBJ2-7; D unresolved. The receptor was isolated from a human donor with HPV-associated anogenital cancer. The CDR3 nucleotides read TGTGCCTGGAGCCGCCTCCTCTACGAGCAGTACTTC. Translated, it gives CAWSRLLYEQYF.